The source of this TCR beta chain is a study of blood T cell repertoires in COVID-19. Study summary: COVID-19 samples collected from the United States, Italy and Spain covered acute and convalescent phases.

Method: immunoSEQ multiplex PCR; TCRdb's copy keeps in-frame clones and lacks some. The sample carries 200,000 to 250,000 clones, approximately 88% recorded once. Trimming at V came to 1 base and at J to 10 bases, leaving 8 bases not matched to a gene. The germline V gene has CDR1 SGHVS and CDR2 FQNEAQ. The CDR3 length is 15 residues. Allocation to cohorts depended on clinical history reported by the participants. V and J are TRBV7-8 and TRBJ2-1, with 9 bases aligning to TRBD2. Source material: PBMCs or T cells enriched from blood (not recorded which). This receptor was identified in a man aged 18 to 29 with acute COVID-19. CDR3 coding DNA: TGTGCCAGCAGCTTAGTGTTGCTAGCGGGAAGGGAGCAGTTCTTC. Its protein product is CASSLVLLAGREQFF. The full variable domain, in which reference TRBV7-8 and TRBJ2-1 provide the parts outside the CDR3, is GAGVSQSPRYKVAKRGQDVALRCDPISGHVSLFWYQQALGQGPEFLTYFQNEAQLDKSGLPSDRFFAERPEGSVSTLKIQRTQQEDSAVYLCASSLVLLAGREQFFGPGTRLTVL.